Sequencing of this TCR beta chain was carried out in a study of control samples from healthy donors and cancer patients. The assay was immunoSEQ multiplex PCR, and TCRdb's table has in-frame clones only and misses some. This table holds 65,000 to 90,000 clones, 89% found once. V shed 4 bases and J shed 5 bases, with 15 bases lying between them. The CDR3 is made up of 14 amino acids. The V gene's germline CDR1 is SGDLS and CDR2 YYNGEE. This TCR was recovered from a woman in her fifties or sixties with colorectal cancer. Sequenced input: PBMCs. This rearrangement joins TRBV9 to TRBJ2-5; D possibly uses TRBD1 or TRBD2 (5 bases each). CDR3 coding DNA: TGTGCCAGCAGCTTCGGGACGGCGGCGGAGACCCAGTACTTC. It codes for CASSFGTAAETQYF.